This TCR beta chain was recorded in a study of blood T cell repertoires in COVID-19. This clone was observed a handful of times. The data were produced by immunoSEQ multiplex PCR, yet TCRdb's version contains in-frame clones alone and is incomplete. The table shows under 15,000 clones, with 65% to 85% occurring only once. This CDR3 region has 16 residues. The J segment lost 4 bases and the V segment lost 4 bases, leaving 12 bases of the junction unmatched. The germline V gene encodes CDR1 MNHEY and CDR2 SMNVEV (reference sequence). Sequencing used peripheral blood. The TCR sequence derives from a human donor in a cohort sampled during active COVID-19. This chain joins TRBV27 and TRBJ2-7, with 8 nucleotides matching TRBD2. CDR3 protein: CASSSMHSGTRYEQYF. The CDR3 coding sequence is TGTGCCAGCAGTTCGATGCATAGCGGGACGCGGTACGAGCAGTACTTC.